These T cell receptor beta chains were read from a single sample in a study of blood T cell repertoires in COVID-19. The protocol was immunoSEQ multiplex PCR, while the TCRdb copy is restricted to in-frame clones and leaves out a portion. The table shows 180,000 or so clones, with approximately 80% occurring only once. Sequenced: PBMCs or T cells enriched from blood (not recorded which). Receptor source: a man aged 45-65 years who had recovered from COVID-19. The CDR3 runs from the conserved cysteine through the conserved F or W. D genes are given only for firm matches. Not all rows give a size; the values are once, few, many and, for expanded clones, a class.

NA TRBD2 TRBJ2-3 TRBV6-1 TGTGCCAGCAGTGAACTAGCGGGGGGGAAGGATACGCAGTATTTT CASSELAGGKDTQYF
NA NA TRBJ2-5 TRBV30 TGTGCCTGGAGTGTACAGAAAGTTACCGGAGAGACCCAGTACTTC CAWSVQKVTGETQYF
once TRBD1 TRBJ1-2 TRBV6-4 TGTGCCAGCAGTGATCCAGACAGGGGGCAGAGTGGCTACACCTTC CASSDPDRGQSGYTF
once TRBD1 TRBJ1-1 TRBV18 TGTGCCAGCTCACCACCAAGGACAGGGGGCAGTAACACTGAAGCTTTCTTT CASSPPRTGGSNTEAFF
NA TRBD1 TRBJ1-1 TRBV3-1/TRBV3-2 TGTGCCAGCAGCCTCGGGACAGGGGTCATGAACACTGAAGCTTTCTTT CASSLGTGVMNTEAFF
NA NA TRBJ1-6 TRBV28 TGTGCCAGCAGGGACATTAATTCACCCCTCCACTTT CASRDINSPLHF
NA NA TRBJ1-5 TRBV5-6 TGTGCCAGCAGCTTAAGGGGCGCATGGGATCAGCCCCAGCATTTT CASSLRGAWDQPQHF
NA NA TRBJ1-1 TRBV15 TGTGCCACCAGCAGAGATTTCGGGAACACTGAAGCTTTCTTT CATSRDFGNTEAFF
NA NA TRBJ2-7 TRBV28 TGTGCCAGCAGTTTTGCAGGGAAAAGCTCCTACGAGCAGTACTTC CASSFAGKSSYEQYF
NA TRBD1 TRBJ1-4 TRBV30 TGTGCCTGGATTCCGACAGGGGATGAAAAACTGTTTTTT CAWIPTGDEKLFF
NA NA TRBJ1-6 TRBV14 TGTGCCAGCAGCCGAGGTTTTAATTCACCCCTCCACTTT CASSRGFNSPLHF
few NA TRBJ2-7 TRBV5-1 NA CASRWGEGSKAVPTGNDEQYF
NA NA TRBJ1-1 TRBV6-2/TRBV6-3 TGTGCCAGCAGTTACGCAGACACTGAAGCTTTCTTT CASSYADTEAFF
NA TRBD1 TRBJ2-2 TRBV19 TGTGCCACCATGGACAGGGTTACCGGGGAGCTGTTTTTT CATMDRVTGELFF
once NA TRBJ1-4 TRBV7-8 TGTGCCAGCAGCTTAGGGGTTCTTGACGGGGTGGAAAAACTGTTTTTT CASSLGVLDGVEKLFF
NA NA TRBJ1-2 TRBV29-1 TGCAGCGTTGCAACAGAGAACTATGGCTACACCTTC CSVATENYGYTF
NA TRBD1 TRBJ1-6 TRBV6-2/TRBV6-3 TGTGCCAGCAGTTACTTCGGACAGGGGAGCTCACCCCTCCACTTT CASSYFGQGSSPLHF
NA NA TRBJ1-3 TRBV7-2 TGTGCCAGCAGCGCTAACCTTGGGGGCACCAGCTCTGGAAACACCATATATTTT CASSANLGGTSSGNTIYF
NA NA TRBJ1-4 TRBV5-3 TGTGCCAGAAGCTTGAGGTGTGGGACACGCATTGAAAAACTGTTTTTT CARSLRCGTRIEKLFF
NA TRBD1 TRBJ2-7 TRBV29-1 TGCAGCGTCGGGACAGGGGGCTATAACGAGCAGTACTTC CSVGTGGYNEQYF
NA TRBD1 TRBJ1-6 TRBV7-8 TGTGCCAGCAGCTTGGGCGGTGGGACAGAGAATTCACCCCTCCACTTT CASSLGGGTENSPLHF
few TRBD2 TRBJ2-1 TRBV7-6 TGTGCCAGCAGCTCGCGACTAGCGGGGGGTGGGAATGAGCAGTTCTTC CASSSRLAGGGNEQFF
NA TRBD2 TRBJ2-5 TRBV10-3 TGTGCCATCAGTGCAGGGTCGCTAGCGGGGGGGCAAGAGACCCAGTACTTC CAISAGSLAGGQETQYF
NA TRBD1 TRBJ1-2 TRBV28 TGTGCCAGCAAAGCCGGGACAGGGGGTAAAGGCTACACCTTC CASKAGTGGKGYTF
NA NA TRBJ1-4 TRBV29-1 TGCAGCGTTTCTTTTTCTGCCAGGGGTGAAAAACTGTTTTTT CSVSFSARGEKLFF
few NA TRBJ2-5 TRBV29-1 TGCAGCGTCGGGGAGCTGCGGGAGACCCAGTACTTC CSVGELRETQYF
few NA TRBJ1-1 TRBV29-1 TGCAGCGTTGAAAAGTCTGGGGCTGGGACTGAAGCTTTCTTT CSVEKSGAGTEAFF
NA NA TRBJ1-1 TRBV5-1 TGCGCCAGCAGCTCGACAATGAACACTGAAGCTTTCTTT CASSSTMNTEAFF
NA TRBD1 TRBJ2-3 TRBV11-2 TGTGCCAGCAGCAAAGACAGGGTTACAGATACGCAGTATTTT CASSKDRVTDTQYF
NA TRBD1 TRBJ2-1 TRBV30 TGTGCCTGGAGTACGGGACAGGGGACCCATGAGCAGTTCTTC CAWSTGQGTHEQFF
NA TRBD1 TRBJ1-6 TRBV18 TGTGCCAGCTCACCAGAGCAAGGGACAGGGCTATATAATTCACCCCTCCACTTT CASSPEQGTGLYNSPLHF
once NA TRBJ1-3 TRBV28 TGTGCCAGCAGTTTCCCAGGGGCTAGTGGAAACACCATATATTTT CASSFPGASGNTIYF
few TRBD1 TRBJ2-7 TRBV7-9 TGTGCCAGCAGCTCGCTCCTAGGTGGGACAGGGAGGGTGTCCGAGCAGTACTTC CASSSLLGGTGRVSEQYF
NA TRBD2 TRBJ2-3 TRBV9 TGTGCCAGCAGCGTATTAAGCGGGGGGGCCCCAGATACGCAGTATTTT CASSVLSGGAPDTQYF
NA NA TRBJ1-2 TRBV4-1 TGCGCCAGCAGCCAAGTTCCAGGCCTTCCTTCCAACTATGGCTACACCTTC CASSQVPGLPSNYGYTF
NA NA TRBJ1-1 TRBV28 TGTGCCAGCAGGTTACCCCTACTGAACACTGAAGCTTTCTTT CASRLPLLNTEAFF
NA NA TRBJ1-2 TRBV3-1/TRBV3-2 TGTGCCAGCAGCCAAGGGTCCCCGAAAACTCGGGGCTACACCTTC CASSQGSPKTRGYTF
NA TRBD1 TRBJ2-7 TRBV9 TGTGCCAGCAGCGTAGCGCCGGGACAGGCCTACGAGCAGTACTTC CASSVAPGQAYEQYF
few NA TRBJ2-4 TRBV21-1 TGTGCCAGCAGCAAAACCTCGGGACAGGGGCCTCCGTCCGTAGCCAAAAACATTCAGTACTTC CASSKTSGQGPPSVAKNIQYF
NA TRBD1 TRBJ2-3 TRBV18 TGTGCCAGCTCACCAAATACAGGGGGCGCAAGTACAGATACGCAGTATTTT CASSPNTGGASTDTQYF
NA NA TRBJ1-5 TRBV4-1 TGCGCCAGCAGCCAAACCACGGTTGGTCAGCCCCAGCATTTT CASSQTTVGQPQHF
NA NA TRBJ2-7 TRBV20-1 TGCAGTGCTAGCAGGGGCTACGAGCAGTACTTC CSASRGYEQYF
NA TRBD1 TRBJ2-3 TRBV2 TGTGCCAGCAGTGAAGGACAGGGGTTGACAGATACGCAGTATTTT CASSEGQGLTDTQYF
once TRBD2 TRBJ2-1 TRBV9 TGTGCCAGCAGCGCTGGGGGGCTAGCGGGGAAGAGTTCCTACAATGAGCAGTTCTTC CASSAGGLAGKSSYNEQFF
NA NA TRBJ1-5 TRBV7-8 TGTGCCAGCAGCCCCGCCGGGGGGAGCAATCAGCCCCAGCATTTT CASSPAGGSNQPQHF
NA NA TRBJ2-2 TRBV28 TGTGCCTGCCGGGTGAGCAGGGACACCGGGGAGCTGTTTTTT CACRVSRDTGELFF
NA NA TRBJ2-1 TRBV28 TGTGCCAGCAGTTTCCCCTCCAGGGCCCACCCTGAGCAGTTCTTC CASSFPSRAHPEQFF
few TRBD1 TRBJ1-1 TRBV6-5 TGTGCCAGCAGTCCTAGGACAGGGGACACTGAAGCTTTCTTT CASSPRTGDTEAFF
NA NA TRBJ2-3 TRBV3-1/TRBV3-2 TGTGCCAGCAGCCAAGATCCTAGCACAGATACGCAGTATTTT CASSQDPSTDTQYF
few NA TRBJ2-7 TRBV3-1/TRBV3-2 TGTGCCAGCAGCCAATCTAGCCGGAGCTCCTACGAGCAGTACTTC CASSQSSRSSYEQYF
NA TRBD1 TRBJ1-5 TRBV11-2 TGTGCCAGCAGCCCCCCCTCACCAGGGGGCGTTATACAGCCCCAGCATTTT CASSPPSPGGVIQPQHF
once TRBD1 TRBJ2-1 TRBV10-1 TGCGCCAGCAGTGAGTCCACAGGGGGCTTCCACAATGAGCAGTTCTTC CASSESTGGFHNEQFF
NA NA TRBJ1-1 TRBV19 TGTGCCAGTAGTAGCCGTGGGAGAGCGAACACTGAAGCTTTCTTT CASSSRGRANTEAFF
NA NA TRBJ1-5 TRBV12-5 TGTGCTAGTGGTTTGCCACAGGGCAACAATCAGCCCCAGCATTTT CASGLPQGNNQPQHF
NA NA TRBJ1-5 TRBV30 TGTGCCTGGAGTCCCAGGGCCGGCGCCTATAGCAATCAGCCCCAGCATTTT CAWSPRAGAYSNQPQHF
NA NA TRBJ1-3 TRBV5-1 TGCGCCAGCAGACGGGGTGAATCTGGAAACACCATATATTTT CASRRGESGNTIYF
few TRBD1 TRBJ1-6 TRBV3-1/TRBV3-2 TGTGCCAGCAGCCAAGTGGGACAGGCGGCTTCACCCCTCCACTTT CASSQVGQAASPLHF
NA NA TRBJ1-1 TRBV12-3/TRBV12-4 TGTGCCAGCAGTTTAGATCTCACTGAAGCTTTCTTT CASSLDLTEAFF
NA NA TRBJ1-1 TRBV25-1 TGTGCCAGCACCCAGGCAGGGTTGAACACTGAAGCTTTCTTT CASTQAGLNTEAFF